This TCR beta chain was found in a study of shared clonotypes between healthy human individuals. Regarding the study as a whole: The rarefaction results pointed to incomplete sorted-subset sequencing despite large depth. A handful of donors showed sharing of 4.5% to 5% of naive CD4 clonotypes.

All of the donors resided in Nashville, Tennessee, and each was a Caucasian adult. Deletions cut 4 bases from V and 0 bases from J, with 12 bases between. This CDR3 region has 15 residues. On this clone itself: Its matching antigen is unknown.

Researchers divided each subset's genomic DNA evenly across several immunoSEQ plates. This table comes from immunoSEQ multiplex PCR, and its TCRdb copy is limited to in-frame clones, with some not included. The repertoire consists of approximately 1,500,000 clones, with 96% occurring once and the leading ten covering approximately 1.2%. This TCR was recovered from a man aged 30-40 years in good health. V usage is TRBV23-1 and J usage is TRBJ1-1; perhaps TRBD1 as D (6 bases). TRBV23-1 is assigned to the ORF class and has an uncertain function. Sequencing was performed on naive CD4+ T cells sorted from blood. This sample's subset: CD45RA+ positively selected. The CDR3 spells CASSRYRVVNTEAFF. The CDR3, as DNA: TGCGCCAGCAGTCGATACAGGGTTGTGAACACTGAAGCTTTCTTT.